This T cell receptor (beta chain) was documented in a study of T cells after yellow fever vaccination. This clonotype was counted at least ten times. Its antigen is not identified. From the 5' RACE reads, TCRdb called clonotypes with MiXCR, one entry per CDR3 protein. The sample yields over 200,000 distinct CDR3 sequences, roughly 6.2% seen once. Study results and limitations: A faster peak, day 5 versus 15, was reached by the weaker secondary response. A large majority of primary-vaccination clones showed up again after the booster (about 96% CD4, approximately 90% CD8).

Germline V gene lookup returns CDR1 GTSNPN and CDR2 SVGIG (reference sequence). The CDR3 has 13 residues. Trimming took 4 bases from V and 0 from J, leaving 9 bases between them. The rearrangement links TRBV30 to TRBJ2-5, with D uncertain. This specimen consisted of CD4+ T cells sorted from PBMCs, obtained on the day of the yellow fever booster vaccination. The TCR originated in a man aged 30 to 45 who received the YFV17D yellow fever vaccine. The CDR3 is CAWTGPNQETQYF. The CDR3 DNA sequence: TGTGCCTGGACCGGGCCTAACCAAGAGACCCAGTACTTC.